The rows below give T cell receptor beta chains drawn from one sample of a study of CD8 T cells in ankylosing spondylitis. TCRdb called the 5' RACE reads again in MiXCR, with one record for every CDR3 protein. The table lists under 200,000 distinct CDR3 sequences, 11% of them singletons, with about 27% in the top ten. The specimen sequenced was blood, either unsorted or a sorted T cell fraction (not recorded which). Receptor source: a male donor with ankylosing spondylitis or in good health (not recorded which). Both conserved end residues are part of each CDR3. Fields, in order: V gene, J gene, CDR3 length, D gene, CDR3 protein. The D gene is left open where the match is weak.

v_call: TRBV5-1; j_call: TRBJ2-2; cdr3_length: 14; d_call: -; cdr3_aa: CASSLGQSTGELFF
v_call: TRBV4-3; j_call: TRBJ2-1; cdr3_length: 14; d_call: TRBD2; cdr3_aa: CASSRGGSYNEQFF
v_call: TRBV12-3/TRBV12-4; j_call: TRBJ1-2; cdr3_length: 15; d_call: TRBD1; cdr3_aa: CASSFEDRVSGGYTF
v_call: TRBV6-2/TRBV6-3; j_call: TRBJ1-1; cdr3_length: 13; d_call: -; cdr3_aa: CASSWVMNTEAFF
v_call: TRBV5-1; j_call: TRBJ1-4; cdr3_length: 17; d_call: TRBD1; cdr3_aa: CASSPDRGRATNEKLFF
v_call: TRBV20-1; j_call: TRBJ2-1; cdr3_length: 15; d_call: -; cdr3_aa: CSAPSGDSTYNEQFF
v_call: TRBV20-1; j_call: TRBJ1-4; cdr3_length: 14; d_call: TRBD1; cdr3_aa: CSAWDRAESEKLFF
v_call: TRBV28; j_call: TRBJ2-5; cdr3_length: 14; d_call: -; cdr3_aa: CASSPFSWGETQYF
v_call: TRBV15; j_call: TRBJ2-3; cdr3_length: 12; d_call: -; cdr3_aa: CATSELGYTQYF
v_call: TRBV27; j_call: TRBJ1-5; cdr3_length: 15; d_call: TRBD1; cdr3_aa: CASSFTGGAGQPQHF
v_call: TRBV5-1; j_call: TRBJ1-2; cdr3_length: 15; d_call: -; cdr3_aa: CASSLDGDANYGYTF
v_call: TRBV12-3/TRBV12-4; j_call: TRBJ1-1; cdr3_length: 13; d_call: -; cdr3_aa: CASSLGGVTEAFF
v_call: TRBV7-9; j_call: TRBJ2-7; cdr3_length: 14; d_call: -; cdr3_aa: CASSPTSGWGEQYF
v_call: TRBV10-2; j_call: TRBJ1-2; cdr3_length: 17; d_call: TRBD1; cdr3_aa: CASSESGTGHPNYGYTF
v_call: TRBV4-2; j_call: TRBJ2-7; cdr3_length: 15; d_call: -; cdr3_aa: CASSQDTDLHYEQYF
v_call: TRBV12-3/TRBV12-4; j_call: TRBJ1-3; cdr3_length: 12; d_call: -; cdr3_aa: CASITSGNTIYF
v_call: TRBV25-1; j_call: TRBJ2-3; cdr3_length: 16; d_call: -; cdr3_aa: CASSDPSRGETDTQYF
v_call: TRBV12-3/TRBV12-4; j_call: TRBJ2-3; cdr3_length: 15; d_call: TRBD2; cdr3_aa: CASSKREGQTDTQYF
v_call: TRBV28; j_call: TRBJ2-3; cdr3_length: 14; d_call: TRBD2; cdr3_aa: CASRPGLAVDTQYF
v_call: TRBV5-6; j_call: TRBJ2-2; cdr3_length: 15; d_call: -; cdr3_aa: CASSFKTVNTGELFF
v_call: TRBV29-1; j_call: TRBJ2-1; cdr3_length: 12; d_call: -; cdr3_aa: CSVRPQGNEQFF
v_call: TRBV12-3/TRBV12-4; j_call: TRBJ1-2; cdr3_length: 14; d_call: -; cdr3_aa: CASSLNRLSYGYTF
v_call: TRBV5-1; j_call: TRBJ2-3; cdr3_length: 15; d_call: TRBD2; cdr3_aa: CASSLSSGRGDTQYF
v_call: TRBV7-2; j_call: TRBJ2-5; cdr3_length: 14; d_call: -; cdr3_aa: CASSLWQGRETQYF
v_call: TRBV9; j_call: TRBJ2-4; cdr3_length: 13; d_call: -; cdr3_aa: CASSGENQNIQYF
v_call: TRBV20-1; j_call: TRBJ2-5; cdr3_length: 13; d_call: -; cdr3_aa: CSARGWWQETQYF
v_call: TRBV12-3/TRBV12-4; j_call: TRBJ2-2; cdr3_length: 15; d_call: -; cdr3_aa: CASSPRGGNTGELFF
v_call: TRBV15; j_call: TRBJ2-1; cdr3_length: 17; d_call: TRBD2; cdr3_aa: CATSRVRAGGLYNEQFF
v_call: TRBV11-2; j_call: TRBJ2-1; cdr3_length: 14; d_call: -; cdr3_aa: CASSLAGVVNEQFF
v_call: TRBV29-1; j_call: TRBJ2-1; cdr3_length: 13; d_call: -; cdr3_aa: CSVEEIARQGQFF
v_call: TRBV7-2; j_call: TRBJ2-7; cdr3_length: 17; d_call: TRBD2; cdr3_aa: CASSPLAGGLYSYEQYF
v_call: TRBV20-1; j_call: TRBJ2-7; cdr3_length: 11; d_call: TRBD1; cdr3_aa: CSPGTGGEQYF
v_call: TRBV6-5; j_call: TRBJ2-1; cdr3_length: 14; d_call: -; cdr3_aa: CASSYRQGHNEQFF
v_call: TRBV29-1; j_call: TRBJ2-2; cdr3_length: 12; d_call: -; cdr3_aa: CSVDGFTGELFF
v_call: TRBV5-6; j_call: TRBJ2-1; cdr3_length: 16; d_call: -; cdr3_aa: CASSSYLSTAGNEQFF
v_call: TRBV28; j_call: TRBJ2-7; cdr3_length: 15; d_call: TRBD2; cdr3_aa: CASSFASGGVYEQYF
v_call: TRBV27; j_call: TRBJ2-5; cdr3_length: 14; d_call: TRBD1; cdr3_aa: CASSLERQGVPQYF
v_call: TRBV9; j_call: TRBJ2-7; cdr3_length: 15; d_call: -; cdr3_aa: CASSVGPSGNYEQYF
v_call: TRBV7-9; j_call: TRBJ1-2; cdr3_length: 16; d_call: -; cdr3_aa: CASSLEREAGQVGYTF
v_call: TRBV28; j_call: TRBJ2-1; cdr3_length: 14; d_call: -; cdr3_aa: CASSQGLLYNEQFF
v_call: TRBV5-1; j_call: TRBJ2-4; cdr3_length: 16; d_call: TRBD2; cdr3_aa: CASSFGTSGINDIQYF
v_call: TRBV27; j_call: TRBJ1-5; cdr3_length: 14; d_call: -; cdr3_aa: CASSTRDTDQPQHF
v_call: TRBV20-1; j_call: TRBJ1-4; cdr3_length: 13; d_call: -; cdr3_aa: CSARATGGEKLFF
v_call: TRBV30; j_call: TRBJ2-1; cdr3_length: 11; d_call: -; cdr3_aa: CAWSLRNEQFF
v_call: TRBV20-1; j_call: TRBJ1-1; cdr3_length: 14; d_call: -; cdr3_aa: CSAAPGHMNTEAFF
v_call: TRBV29-1; j_call: TRBJ1-2; cdr3_length: 14; d_call: -; cdr3_aa: CSVVSLGTGEGYTF
v_call: TRBV4-1; j_call: TRBJ1-1; cdr3_length: 14; d_call: -; cdr3_aa: CASSHQETNTEAFF
v_call: TRBV12-3/TRBV12-4; j_call: TRBJ2-7; cdr3_length: 17; d_call: TRBD1; cdr3_aa: CASSFVGGTGTTYEQYF
v_call: TRBV28; j_call: TRBJ1-2; cdr3_length: 20; d_call: TRBD1; cdr3_aa: CASSSSISLPGQGWNYGYTF
v_call: TRBV5-1; j_call: TRBJ1-1; cdr3_length: 13; d_call: -; cdr3_aa: CVSSRDTNTEAFF
v_call: TRBV5-1; j_call: TRBJ2-7; cdr3_length: 18; d_call: TRBD2; cdr3_aa: CASSLAPGTSGIAYEQYF
v_call: TRBV4-1; j_call: TRBJ1-6; cdr3_length: 12; d_call: -; cdr3_aa: CASSPPNSPLHF
v_call: TRBV6-5; j_call: TRBJ1-4; cdr3_length: 16; d_call: -; cdr3_aa: CASNSWGAEANEKLFF
v_call: TRBV7-8; j_call: TRBJ2-1; cdr3_length: 16; d_call: -; cdr3_aa: CASSSLGGLTYNEQFF
v_call: TRBV18; j_call: TRBJ2-1; cdr3_length: 13; d_call: -; cdr3_aa: CASASTDYNEQFF
v_call: TRBV12-3/TRBV12-4; j_call: TRBJ2-3; cdr3_length: 14; d_call: -; cdr3_aa: CASSTSQAADTQYF
v_call: TRBV29-1; j_call: TRBJ2-3; cdr3_length: 15; d_call: -; cdr3_aa: CSVEDQGGATDTQYF
v_call: TRBV12-3/TRBV12-4; j_call: TRBJ1-2; cdr3_length: 16; d_call: -; cdr3_aa: CASSGQTSRINYGYTF
v_call: TRBV7-9; j_call: TRBJ1-1; cdr3_length: 14; d_call: TRBD1; cdr3_aa: CASSHTGEGTEAFF
v_call: TRBV7-8; j_call: TRBJ2-1; cdr3_length: 18; d_call: TRBD2; cdr3_aa: CASSLTAGGSHNYNEQFF